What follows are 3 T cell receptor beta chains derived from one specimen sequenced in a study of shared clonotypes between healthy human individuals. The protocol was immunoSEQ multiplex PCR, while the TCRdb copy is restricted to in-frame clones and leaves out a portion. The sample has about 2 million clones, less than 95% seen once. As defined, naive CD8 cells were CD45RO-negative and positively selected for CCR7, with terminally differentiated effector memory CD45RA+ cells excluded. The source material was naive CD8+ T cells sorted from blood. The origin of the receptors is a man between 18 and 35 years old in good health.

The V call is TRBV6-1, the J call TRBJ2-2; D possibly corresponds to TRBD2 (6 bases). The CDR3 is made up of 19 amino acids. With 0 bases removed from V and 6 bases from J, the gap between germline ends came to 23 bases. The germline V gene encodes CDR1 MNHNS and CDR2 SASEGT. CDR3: CASSEALLGLAETPGELFF. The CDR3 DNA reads TGTGCCAGCAGTGAAGCGCTTCTCGGTTTAGCGGAGACCCCCGGGGAGCTGTTTTTT.

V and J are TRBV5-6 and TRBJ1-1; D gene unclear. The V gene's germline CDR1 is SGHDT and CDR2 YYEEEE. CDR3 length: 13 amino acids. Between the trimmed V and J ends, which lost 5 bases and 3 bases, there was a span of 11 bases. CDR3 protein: CASSSAGHTEAFF. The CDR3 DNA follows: TGTGCCAGCAGTTCCGCAGGCCACACTGAAGCTTTCTTT.

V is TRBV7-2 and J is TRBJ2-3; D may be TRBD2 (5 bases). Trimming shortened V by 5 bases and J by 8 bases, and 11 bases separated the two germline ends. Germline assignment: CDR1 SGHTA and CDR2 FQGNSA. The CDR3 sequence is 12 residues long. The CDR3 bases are TGTGCCAGCAGCCCCCCCCGGGGTACGCAGTATTTT. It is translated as CASSPPRGTQYF.